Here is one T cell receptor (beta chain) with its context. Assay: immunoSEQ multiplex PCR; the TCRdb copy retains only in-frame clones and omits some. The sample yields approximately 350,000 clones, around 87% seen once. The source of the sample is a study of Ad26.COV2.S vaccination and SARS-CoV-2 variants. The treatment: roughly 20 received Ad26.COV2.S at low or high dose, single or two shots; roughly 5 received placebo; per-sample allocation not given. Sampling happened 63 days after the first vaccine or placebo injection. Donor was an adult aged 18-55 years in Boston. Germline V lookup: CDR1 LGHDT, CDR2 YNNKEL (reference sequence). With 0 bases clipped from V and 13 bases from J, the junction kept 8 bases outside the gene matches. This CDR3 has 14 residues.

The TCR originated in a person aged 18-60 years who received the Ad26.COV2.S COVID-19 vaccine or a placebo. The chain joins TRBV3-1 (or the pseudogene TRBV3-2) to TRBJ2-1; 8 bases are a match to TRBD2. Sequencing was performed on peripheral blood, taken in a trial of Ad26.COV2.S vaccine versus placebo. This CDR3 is CASSQDFTGGLQFF. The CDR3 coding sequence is TGTGCCAGCAGCCAAGATTTTACGGGGGGGCTCCAGTTCTTC.